A single sample is the source of the 21 T cell receptor beta chains below, sequenced in a study of T cell responses to AZD1222 COVID-19 vaccine. Clones were read by immunoSEQ multiplex PCR, and TCRdb kept only the in-frame ones, dropping some. The sample records about 170,000 clones, 90% to 95% being singletons. This material consisted of peripheral blood, taken on day 0 of AZD1222 vaccination. These receptors were taken from an adult in good health.

The chain recombines TRBV4-2 with TRBJ2-1; TRBD1 aligns across 10 bases. V trimming: 0 bases; J trimming: 6 bases; junction bases outside the gene matches: 5. CDR1 and CDR2 from the germline V gene are LGHNA and YNFKEQ. The CDR3 sequence is 16 residues long. In DNA, the CDR3 is TGTGCCAGCAGCCAAGATATAGGGACAGGGGTCAATGAGCAGTTCTTC. Translated: CASSQDIGTGVNEQFF.

This chain connects TRBV2 to TRBJ2-5; TRBD1 matches at 11 bases. The V gene end was trimmed by 5 bases and the J gene end by 5 bases; junction bases not matched to a gene: 7. Germline V lookup: CDR1 SNHLY, CDR2 FYNNEI. The CDR3 covers 15 residues. The CDR3 DNA sequence: TGTGCCAGCAGTTCAGGACAGGGGGCATGGGAGACCCAGTACTTC. Its translation is CASSSGQGAWETQYF.

This CDR3 is CASGRGQGTYNEQFF. CDR3 nucleotide sequence: TGTGCCAGCGGAAGAGGACAGGGAACCTACAATGAGCAGTTCTTC. The rearrangement joins TRBV6-5 to TRBJ2-1; the match to TRBD1 covers 8 bases. In germline, CDR1 is MNHEY, CDR2 SVGAGI. The CDR3 covers 15 residues. V lost 8 bases to trimming and J lost 2 bases; unmatched junction nucleotides: 8.

The genes are TRBV6-2 or TRBV6-3 and TRBJ1-5; D possibly corresponds to TRBD1 (5 bases). The V gene's germline CDR1 is MNHEY and CDR2 SVGEGT. V lost 6 bases and J 2 bases, leaving 17 bases between the germline ends. The CDR3 length is 16 residues. CDR3 DNA: TGTGCCAGCAGCCTCCCCGCCGGGACTCGCAATCAGCCCCAGCATTTT. Translating it yields CASSLPAGTRNQPQHF.

This clone was seen once. CDR3 residues: CASSFGLTGQAYGYTF. The CDR3 bases are TGCGCCAGCAGCTTTGGGCTAACTGGGCAGGCCTATGGCTACACCTTC. V gene TRBV5-1 combines with J gene TRBJ1-2; D uncertain. The germline V gene encodes CDR1 SGHRS and CDR2 YFSETQ. The CDR3 sequence is 16 residues long. V was cut by 2 bases and J by 4 bases, with 18 bases left in between.

V usage is TRBV6-5 and J usage is TRBJ2-7; D is possibly TRBD2 (7 bases). Germline V gives CDR1 MNHEY, CDR2 SVGAGI. CDR3 size: 16 residues. V lost 0 bases to trimming and J lost 4 bases, with 16 bases between them. The CDR3 here is CASSYSSGVDRYEQYF. CDR3 nucleotide sequence: TGTGCCAGCAGTTACTCGAGCGGGGTAGACAGGTACGAGCAGTACTTC.

The chain has TRBV7-9 and TRBJ1-1; TRBD1 might be the D (5 bases). Germline CDR1 reads SEHNR; CDR2 reads FQNEAQ (reference sequence). Between the trimmed V and J ends, which lost 5 bases and 5 bases, there was a span of 18 bases. This CDR3 comprises 15 residues. CDR3 in DNA: TGTGCCAGCAGCATCCAGCAGGGAACGAGGACTGAAGCTTTCTTT. It encodes CASSIQQGTRTEAFF.

The chain uses TRBV11-2 and TRBJ1-4; no clear D. This CDR3 is 13 amino acids long. Germline CDR1 SGHAT, CDR2 FQNNGV. V was shortened by 0 bases and J by 13 bases, with 12 bases between the two germline ends. Written as DNA, the CDR3 is TGTGCCAGCAGCTTAGAAGGGATGGGGAGACTGTTTTTT. It translates to CASSLEGMGRLFF.

The rearrangement links TRBV6-5 to TRBJ2-1; 9 nucleotides agree with TRBD1. With V trimmed by 11 bases and J by 7 bases, 9 bases remained unmatched. In germline, CDR1 is MNHEY, CDR2 SVGAGI. The CDR3 loop spans 13 amino acids. CDR3 region: CACAVQGANEQFF. The CDR3, as DNA: TGTGCCTGCGCGGTACAGGGGGCTAATGAGCAGTTCTTC.

This CDR3 is CSVGTVNTEAFF. CDR3 nucleotides: TGCAGCGTGGGGACGGTGAACACTGAAGCTTTCTTT. V gene TRBV29-1 combines with J gene TRBJ1-1, with D tentatively TRBD1 (5 bases). The germline V gene encodes CDR1 SQVTM and CDR2 ANQGSEA. V lost 6 bases and J lost 0, with 8 bases in between. This CDR3 spans 12 amino acids.

This clone has only a few counts. The chain employs TRBV4-2 and TRBJ1-5, with D maybe TRBD1 (5 bases). V lost 3 bases and J 3 bases, leaving 9 bases between the germline ends. Per germline, CDR1 LGHNA and CDR2 YNFKEQ. This CDR3 comprises 14 residues. CDR3 region: CASSQAGTNQPQHF. Written as DNA, the CDR3 is TGTGCCAGCAGCCAGGCTGGGACCAATCAGCCCCAGCATTTT.

This chain uses TRBV6-5 with TRBJ1-1, with 10 bases identical to TRBD1. The ends lost 4 bases at V and 5 bases at J; junction bases unmatched: 4. Germline CDR1 reads MNHEY; CDR2 reads SVGAGI. The length of the CDR3 is 14 residues. In DNA form, the CDR3 reads TGTGCCAGCAGTTCTCGGACAGGGGGAACTGAAGCTTTCTTT. It encodes CASSSRTGGTEAFF.

The gene calls are TRBV29-1 and TRBJ1-2; D may be TRBD1 (5 bases). Deletions cut 2 bases from V and 8 bases from J, with 18 bases between. The CDR3 spans 14 residues. In germline, CDR1 is SQVTM, CDR2 ANQGSEA. The CDR3: CSVETTPRAGGYTF. The CDR3 DNA reads as TGCAGCGTTGAAACTACGCCCAGGGCGGGAGGCTACACCTTC.

The chain joins TRBV27 to TRBJ1-1; D call uncertain. Germline CDR1 and CDR2: MNHEY and SMNVEV (reference sequence). V gave up 9 bases and J gave up 10 bases, with 15 bases separating them. The CDR3 consists of 11 residues. CDR3 region: CASLQFGRAFF. DNA of the CDR3: TGTGCCAGTCTACAGTTCGGGAGAGCTTTCTTT.

To note about this clone: Other DNA sequences from this sample encode an identical CDR3 as well. This chain joins TRBV10-3 and TRBJ1-2; possible D gene TRBD1, 6 bases. V shed 5 bases and J shed 0 bases, with 10 bases lying between them. This CDR3 region has 14 residues. Germline CDR1 reads ENHRY; CDR2 reads SYGVKD. CDR3 residues: CAISPDSSNYGYTF. In DNA, the CDR3 is TGTGCCATCAGTCCGGACAGTTCTAACTATGGCTACACCTTC.

The chain uses TRBV15 and TRBJ1-1; TRBD1 agrees at 9 bases. Germline lookup yields CDR1 LNHNV and CDR2 YYDKDF (reference sequence). The trim removed 2 bases at V and 4 bases at J, leaving 2 bases unmatched. This CDR3 region has 14 residues. The chain's CDR3 is CATSRLGQGTEAFF. CDR3 coding DNA: TGTGCCACCAGCAGACTGGGACAGGGCACTGAAGCTTTCTTT.

The V and J genes are TRBV4-1 and TRBJ2-7; unclear D gene. The germline CDR1 and CDR2 sequences are MGHRA and YSYEKL. This CDR3 is built from 17 residues. With 2 bases removed from V and 4 bases from J, the gap between germline ends came to 21 bases. The CDR3 spells CASSQRVHTTRWYEQYF. The CDR3 DNA follows: TGCGCCAGCAGCCAAAGGGTACACACCACCCGGTGGTACGAGCAGTACTTC.

The chain combines TRBV5-1 with TRBJ1-2; D perhaps matches TRBD1 (5 bases). This CDR3 is 15 amino acids long. Trimming cost V 0 bases and J 0 bases, with 9 bases left between them. Germline CDR1 SGHRS, CDR2 YFSETQ. CDR3 amino acids: CASSLGGYTNYGYTF. CDR3 in DNA: TGCGCCAGCAGCTTGGGGGGGTATACTAACTATGGCTACACCTTC.

The V gene is TRBV25-1, the J gene TRBJ2-7; 7 bases agree with TRBD2. After removal of 5 bases from V and 1 base from J, the junction contained 2 bases not matched to a gene. Germline V gene sequence: CDR1 MGHDK, CDR2 SYGVNS. The CDR3 is 13 amino acids. The CDR3 region is CASSLGGSYEQYF. The DNA of the CDR3 is TGTGCCAGCAGTCTGGGGGGGTCCTACGAGCAGTACTTC.

The chain carries TRBV27 and TRBJ1-2; 8 bases agree with TRBD1. This CDR3 is 17 amino acids long. Germline trimming cut 4 bases from V and 5 bases from J; bases unmatched to any gene: 15. The germline CDR1 and CDR2 sequences are MNHEY and SMNVEV (reference sequence). The CDR3 loop is CASSYSLGTGVRYGYTF. DNA of the CDR3: TGTGCCAGCAGTTATAGCCTCGGGACAGGCGTACGGTATGGCTACACCTTC.

The gene calls are TRBV6-5 and TRBJ1-5; D is possibly TRBD1 (6 bases). Germline V gene lookup returns CDR1 MNHEY and CDR2 SVGAGI. This CDR3 spans 16 amino acids. Between the trimmed V and J ends, which lost 2 bases and 0 bases, there was a span of 11 bases. In nucleotides, the CDR3 is TGTGCCAGCAGTTACGGGCAGACAGGTAGCAATCAGCCCCAGCATTTT. Translation gives CASSYGQTGSNQPQHF.